Listed below are T cell receptor beta chains from one sample, sequenced in a study of vaccination and CD4 T cells after COVID-19. Antigen specificity for these receptors is unknown. TCRdb ran MiXCR on the PCR reads and lists one entry per CDR3 protein. The sample lists about 20,000 distinct CDR3 sequences, 47% occurring once. Specimen: CD4+ T cells from blood, cultured in vitro, collected before SARS-CoV-2 vaccination. These receptors were obtained from a human donor who had recovered from COVID-19. Both conserved end residues are part of each CDR3. Each record gives: J gene, D gene, V gene, clone size, CDR3 DNA, CDR3 protein. The D gene is left open where the match is weak. Where a row states a size, it is once, few, many or the class of an expanded clone; other rows omit it.

j_gene: TRBJ1-2; d_gene: .; v_gene: TRBV19; abundance: .; CDR3nt: TGTGCCAGTAGTCCTTCGGACGGGCTAGGCCGTGGCTACACCTTC; CDR3aa: CASSPSDGLGRGYTF
j_gene: TRBJ2-7; d_gene: TRBD1; v_gene: TRBV5-5; abundance: .; CDR3nt: TGTGCCAGCAGCTTGGCGGGGACAGTTCAGTACGAGCAGTACTTC; CDR3aa: CASSLAGTVQYEQYF
j_gene: TRBJ1-2; d_gene: .; v_gene: TRBV19; abundance: .; CDR3nt: TGTGCCAGTAGTTTGGAACAGTTTAACTATGGCTACACCTTC; CDR3aa: CASSLEQFNYGYTF
j_gene: TRBJ2-6; d_gene: .; v_gene: TRBV10-1; abundance: .; CDR3nt: TGCGCCAGCAGTGGTGGGAGAAATGAGGGACCGGGGGCCAACGTCCTGACTTTC; CDR3aa: CASSGGRNEGPGANVLTF
j_gene: TRBJ1-5; d_gene: .; v_gene: TRBV4-2; abundance: few; CDR3nt: TGTGCCAGCAGCCAAATGGGAAATGGCAATCAGCCCCAGCATTTT; CDR3aa: CASSQMGNGNQPQHF
j_gene: TRBJ2-3; d_gene: .; v_gene: TRBV27; abundance: few; CDR3nt: TGTGCCAGCAGTTTGACGGGCAGGGGATCAGATACGCAGTATTTT; CDR3aa: CASSLTGRGSDTQYF
j_gene: TRBJ1-1; d_gene: .; v_gene: TRBV6-2/TRBV6-3; abundance: few; CDR3nt: TGTGCCAGCAGTTACTCGCCGGGGGGGGGAACTGAAGCTTTCTTT; CDR3aa: CASSYSPGGGTEAFF
j_gene: TRBJ1-2; d_gene: TRBD1; v_gene: TRBV6-1; abundance: .; CDR3nt: TGTGCCAGCCTCGGGACAGGGGCCGCGACTTCACAGGGCTACACCTTC; CDR3aa: CASLGTGAATSQGYTF
j_gene: TRBJ1-1; d_gene: .; v_gene: TRBV15; abundance: .; CDR3nt: TGTGCCACCAGCAGAGAAGAAGTGGAGAACCTCGGAGGGACTGAAGCTTTCTTT; CDR3aa: CATSREEVENLGGTEAFF
j_gene: TRBJ1-2; d_gene: TRBD1; v_gene: TRBV6-1; abundance: .; CDR3nt: TGTGCCAGCAGTCTCGGGACAGGGGACTATGGCTACACCTTC; CDR3aa: CASSLGTGDYGYTF
j_gene: TRBJ1-5; d_gene: .; v_gene: TRBV20-1; abundance: few; CDR3nt: TGCAGTGCTAGAAAGGATCCATCGGGGAATCAGCCCCAGCATTTT; CDR3aa: CSARKDPSGNQPQHF
j_gene: TRBJ2-6; d_gene: .; v_gene: TRBV19; abundance: .; CDR3nt: TGTGCCAGTAGTATGAGAAGTGACTCTGGGGCCAACGTCCTGACTTTC; CDR3aa: CASSMRSDSGANVLTF
j_gene: TRBJ1-5; d_gene: TRBD1; v_gene: TRBV7-2; abundance: .; CDR3nt: TGCGCCAGCAGCTTAGGGACAGGGGGATCTCAGCCCCAGCATTTT; CDR3aa: CASSLGTGGSQPQHF
j_gene: TRBJ1-2; d_gene: .; v_gene: TRBV27; abundance: few; CDR3nt: TGTGCCAGCAGTTTATCTCCCCGCACGCTACCGATCTATGGCTACACCTTC; CDR3aa: CASSLSPRTLPIYGYTF
j_gene: TRBJ1-1; d_gene: .; v_gene: TRBV6-1; abundance: .; CDR3nt: TGTGCCAGCAGTGAAGTTTGGAAGAGGGACACTGAAGCTTTCTTT; CDR3aa: CASSEVWKRDTEAFF
j_gene: TRBJ1-5; d_gene: TRBD1; v_gene: TRBV6-1; abundance: .; CDR3nt: TGTGCCAGCAGCGACGACAGGGGACGAAATCAGCCCCAGCATTTT; CDR3aa: CASSDDRGRNQPQHF
j_gene: TRBJ1-2; d_gene: .; v_gene: TRBV20-1; abundance: .; CDR3nt: TGCAGTGCTATGGCTGGGAGATCAGTTTATGGCTACACCTTC; CDR3aa: CSAMAGRSVYGYTF
j_gene: TRBJ1-6; d_gene: .; v_gene: TRBV27; abundance: .; CDR3nt: TGTGCCAGCAGTGCCTCGTACTCCTATAATTCACCCCTCCACTTT; CDR3aa: CASSASYSYNSPLHF
j_gene: TRBJ2-3; d_gene: .; v_gene: TRBV24-1; abundance: few; CDR3nt: TGTGCCACCGGGCCCTCTCCCGATACGCAGTATTTT; CDR3aa: CATGPSPDTQYF
j_gene: TRBJ2-5; d_gene: TRBD1; v_gene: TRBV5-3; abundance: .; CDR3nt: TGTGCCAGAAGGGGTAGGACAGGGCAAGAGACCCAGTACTTC; CDR3aa: CARRGRTGQETQYF
j_gene: TRBJ1-1; d_gene: .; v_gene: TRBV7-9; abundance: few; CDR3nt: TGTGCCAGCAGCTTAGTAAGACAGCAAAACACTGAAGCTTTCTTT; CDR3aa: CASSLVRQQNTEAFF
j_gene: TRBJ2-5; d_gene: .; v_gene: TRBV28; abundance: few; CDR3nt: TGTGCCAGCACCCCAGGGGGGCAGGGAGAAGAGACCCAGTACTTC; CDR3aa: CASTPGGQGEETQYF